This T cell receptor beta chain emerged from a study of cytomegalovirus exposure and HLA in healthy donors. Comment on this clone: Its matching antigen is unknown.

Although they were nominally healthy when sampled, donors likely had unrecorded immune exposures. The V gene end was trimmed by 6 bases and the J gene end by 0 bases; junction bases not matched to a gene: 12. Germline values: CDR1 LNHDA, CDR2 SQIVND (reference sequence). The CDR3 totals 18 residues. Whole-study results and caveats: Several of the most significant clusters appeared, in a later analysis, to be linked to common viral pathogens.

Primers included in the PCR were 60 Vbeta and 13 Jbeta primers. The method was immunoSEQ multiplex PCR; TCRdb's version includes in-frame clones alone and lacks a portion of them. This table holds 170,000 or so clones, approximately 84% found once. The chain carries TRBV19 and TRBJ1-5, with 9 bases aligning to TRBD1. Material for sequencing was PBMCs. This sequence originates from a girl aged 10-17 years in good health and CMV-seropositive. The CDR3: CASRNRDRALYSNQPQHF. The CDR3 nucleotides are TGTGCCAGTAGGAACCGGGACAGGGCACTCTATAGCAATCAGCCCCAGCATTTT.